This T cell receptor (beta chain) was documented in a study of graft-versus-host responses after intestinal transplantation. Study information: Uniformly, recipients were administered anti-thymocyte globulin induction with subsequent tacrolimus and steroids for around three years.

About this clone itself: The antigen is undetermined.

Assay: immunoSEQ multiplex PCR; the TCRdb copy retains only in-frame clones and omits some. The sample lists roughly 30,000 clones, around 85% seen once, with roughly a fifth in the top ten. The sample was unstimulated CD8+ T cells sorted from spleen or lymph node cells, taken before intestinal transplant. This receptor was taken from a human donor who received an intestinal transplant.

The CDR3 protein is CASSQDWTPGQPQHF. The CDR3 DNA sequence: TGCGCCAGCAGCCAAGATTGGACCCCGGGGCAGCCCCAGCATTTT. The chain links TRBV4-1 to TRBJ1-5; no clear D gene. CDR3 size: 15 residues. Looked up from germline, CDR1 is MGHRA and CDR2 is YSYEKL. V lost 0 bases to trimming and J lost 7 bases, with 13 bases between them.